This T cell receptor (beta chain) was retrieved from a study of T cells in placental villitis. The study's findings and limits: Bulk sequencing could not separate T cell subsets or maternal from fetal cells. Villitis of unknown etiology showed control-like CMV-specific clone frequencies, about 0.00098 versus 0.012 in CMV. Some sequenced T cells, mainly in controls, may be decidual rather than villous infiltrates.

Germline V gives CDR1 SQVTM, CDR2 ANQGSEA. CDR3 length: 11 amino acids. Trimming removed 6 bases from V and 5 bases from J, with 10 bases in between. On this clone: Its specificity is unknown.

This was the immunoSEQ v4 assay. Libraries were prepared by immunoSEQ multiplex PCR; TCRdb keeps only in-frame clonotypes and omits some of them. The sample carries some 6,100 clones, around four fifths recorded once. The chain recombines TRBV29-1 with TRBJ1-1; D is uncertain. The clonotype comes from a human patient with infectious villitis; the placental T cells may come from both mother and fetus. The source material was placental tissue containing maternal and fetal cells. The CDR3 loop reads CSVKRGTEAFF. The CDR3 DNA is TGCAGCGTCAAAAGAGGAACTGAAGCTTTCTTT. Drawing the rest from reference TRBV29-1 and TRBJ1-1, the complete variable domain is SAVISQKPSRDICQRGTSLTIQCQVDSQVTMMFWYRQQPGQSLTLIATANQGSEATYESGFVIDKFPISRPNLTFSTLTVSNMSPEDSSIYLCSVKRGTEAFFGQGTRLTVV.